This TCR beta chain stems from a study of read filtering for tumor transcriptome and immune sequencing. Looking at the study overall: Revised staging placed roughly 8 patients in R-ISS I, approximately 16 in II, 6 or 7 in III.

Molecular barcoded adaptors covering alpha/delta and beta/gamma chains were used on around 400 ng RNA. TCRdb ran MiXCR on the reads and lists one entry per CDR3 protein. The table has around 35,000 distinct CDR3 sequences, around 13% seen once. The sequenced sample was a population of CD138-negative cells sorted from bone marrow. This TCR was recovered from a donor at least 40 years old with multiple myeloma.

CDR3 DNA sequence: TGTGCCAGCAGTCCTCAGGCGAACACTGAAGCTTTCTTT. Translating gives CASSPQANTEAFF. The rearrangement links TRBV27 to TRBJ1-1; D is unclear. Germline V lookup: CDR1 MNHEY, CDR2 SMNVEV (reference sequence). Trimming removed 5 bases from V and 1 base from J, with 8 bases in between. This CDR3 contains 13 residues.